Listed here is a single TCR beta chain. Its specificity is unknown. CDR3 length: 13 amino acids. Deletions cut 11 bases from V and 6 bases from J, with 16 bases between. Germline CDR1 reads SEHNR; CDR2 reads FQNEAQ (reference sequence). This record comes from a study of cytomegalovirus exposure and HLA in healthy donors. Study-level results: Reports credit the classifier with highly specific, highly sensitive diagnosis of cytomegalovirus status. A few CMV-associated chains proved CMV antigen-specific in vitro.

Produced via immunoSEQ multiplex PCR; TCRdb's table is partial and in-frame only. The sample holds more than 95,000 clones; about 89% are singletons and the top ten take 1.5% to 2.5%. Donors came from a validation cohort of about 120 subjects, distinct from the first 666-subject cohort. The TCR sequence derives from a young woman in good health and CMV-seronegative. The source material was PBMCs. V and J are TRBV7-9 and TRBJ2-2; D might be TRBD1 (6 bases). The CDR3, as DNA: TGTGCCGGCGAGGGGGACATTGCCGGGGAGCTGTTTTTT. Its protein product is CAGEGDIAGELFF.